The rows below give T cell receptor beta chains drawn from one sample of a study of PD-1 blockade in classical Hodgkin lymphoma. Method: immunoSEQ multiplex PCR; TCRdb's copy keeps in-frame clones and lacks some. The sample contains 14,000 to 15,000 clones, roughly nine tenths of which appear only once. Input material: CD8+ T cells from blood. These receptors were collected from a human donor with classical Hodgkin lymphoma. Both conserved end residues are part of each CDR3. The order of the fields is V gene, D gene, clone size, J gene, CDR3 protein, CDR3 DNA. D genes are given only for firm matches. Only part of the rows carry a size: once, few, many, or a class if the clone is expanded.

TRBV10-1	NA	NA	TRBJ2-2	CASPSEGEDTGELFF	TGCGCCAGCCCGTCAGAGGGGGAGGACACCGGGGAGCTGTTTTTT
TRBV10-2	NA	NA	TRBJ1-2	CASSEGETADGYTF	TGCGCCAGCAGCGAGGGGGAGACAGCTGATGGCTACACCTTC
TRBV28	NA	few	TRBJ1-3	CASSEQGLSGNTIYF	TGTGCCAGCAGTGAACAGGGCCTCTCTGGAAACACCATATATTTT
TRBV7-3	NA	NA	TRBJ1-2	CASSLGPSNYGYTF	TGTGCCAGCAGCTTAGGCCCCTCTAACTATGGCTACACCTTC
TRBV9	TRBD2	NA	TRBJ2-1	CASSLVQREGDEQFF	TGTGCCAGCTCCCTAGTCCAGCGGGAGGGGGATGAGCAGTTCTTC
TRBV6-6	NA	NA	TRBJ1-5	CASSYGGDNQPQHF	TGTGCCAGCAGTTACGGGGGGGACAATCAGCCCCAGCATTTT
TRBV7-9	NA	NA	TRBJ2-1	CASSPRIFNDEQFF	TGTGCCAGCAGCCCCCGGATATTTAACGATGAGCAGTTCTTC
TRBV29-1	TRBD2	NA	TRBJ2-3	CSVEETRLAHTQYF	TGCAGCGTTGAAGAAACGAGACTAGCACATACGCAGTATTTT
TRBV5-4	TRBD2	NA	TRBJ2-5	CASSQRLAGSPQETQYF	TGTGCCAGCAGCCAACGACTAGCGGGATCGCCACAAGAGACCCAGTACTTC
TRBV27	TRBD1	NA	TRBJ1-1	CASSLGQGYTEAFF	TGTGCCAGCAGTTTGGGACAGGGCTACACTGAAGCTTTCTTT
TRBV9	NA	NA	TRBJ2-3	CASSGDGWGQYF	TGTGCCAGCAGCGGGGACGGTTGGGGGCAGTATTTT
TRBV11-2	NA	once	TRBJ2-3	CASSFGQLDTDTQYF	TGTGCCAGCAGTTTCGGACAGCTAGACACAGATACGCAGTATTTT
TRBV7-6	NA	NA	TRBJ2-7	CASSEQLARAYEQYF	TGTGCCAGCAGCGAACAACTCGCAAGAGCCTACGAGCAGTACTTC
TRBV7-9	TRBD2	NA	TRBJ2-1	CASSLAGLGYNEQFF	TGTGCCAGCAGCTTAGCGGGACTAGGTTACAATGAGCAGTTCTTC
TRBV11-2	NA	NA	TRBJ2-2	CASSLLANTGELFF	TGTGCCAGCAGCTTATTGGCGAACACCGGGGAGCTGTTTTTT
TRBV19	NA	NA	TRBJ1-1	CASSIMGGDTEAFF	TGTGCCAGTAGTATTATGGGGGGAGACACTGAAGCTTTCTTT
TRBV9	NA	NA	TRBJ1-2	CASSVQGLDGYTF	TGTGCCAGCAGCGTACAGGGGTTAGACGGCTACACCTTC
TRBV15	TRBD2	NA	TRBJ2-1	CATSRDGTSGGEQFF	TGTGCCACCAGCAGAGATGGGACTAGCGGTGGCGAGCAGTTCTTC
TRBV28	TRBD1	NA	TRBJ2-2	CASRPGTGGGELFF	TGTGCCAGCAGACCCGGGACAGGGGGCGGGGAGCTGTTTTTT
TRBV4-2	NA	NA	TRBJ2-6	CASSQEGGSGANVLTF	TGTGCCAGCAGCCAAGAAGGGGGCTCTGGGGCCAACGTCCTGACTTTC
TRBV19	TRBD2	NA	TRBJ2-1	CATSKVAGGQNEQFF	TGTGCCACCTCAAAAGTAGCGGGAGGCCAAAATGAGCAGTTCTTC
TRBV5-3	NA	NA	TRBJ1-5	CARSLEGNPFRQPQHF	TGTGCCAGAAGCTTGGAAGGGAATCCCTTCCGTCAGCCCCAGCATTTT
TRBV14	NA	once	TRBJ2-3	CASSQDSVNQAWGTDTQYF	TGTGCCAGCAGCCAAGATTCGGTGAATCAGGCCTGGGGCACAGATACGCAGTATTTT
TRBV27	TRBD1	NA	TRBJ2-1	CASSWGTANYNEQFF	TGTGCCAGCAGTTGGGGGACAGCTAACTACAATGAGCAGTTCTTC
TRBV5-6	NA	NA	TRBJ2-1	CASSGGRTPYNEQFF	TGTGCCAGCAGCGGGGGAAGGACTCCCTACAATGAGCAGTTCTTC
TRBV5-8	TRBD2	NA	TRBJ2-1	CASSSSGSQGSYNEQFF	TGTGCCAGCAGCTCAAGCGGGAGTCAGGGGTCCTACAATGAGCAGTTCTTC
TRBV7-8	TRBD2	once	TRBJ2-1	CASSLKAGGIDEQFF	TGTGCCAGCAGCCTAAAAGCGGGAGGGATCGATGAGCAGTTCTTC
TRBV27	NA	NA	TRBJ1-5	CASGQPQHF	TGTGCGTCGGGGCAGCCCCAGCATTTT
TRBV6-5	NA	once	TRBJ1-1	CACWTVMNTEAFF	TGTGCCTGCTGGACAGTCATGAACACTGAAGCTTTCTTT
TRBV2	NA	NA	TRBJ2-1	CASSEEPDTARIENEQFF	TGTGCCAGCAGTGAAGAACCCGACACAGCGCGAATTGAGAATGAGCAGTTCTTC
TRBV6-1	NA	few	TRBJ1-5	CASSEWGIGNQPQHF	TGTGCCAGCAGTGAATGGGGTATTGGCAATCAGCCCCAGCATTTT